Listed below are T cell receptor beta chains from one sample, sequenced in a study of cytomegalovirus exposure and HLA in healthy donors. Clones were read by immunoSEQ multiplex PCR, and TCRdb kept only the in-frame ones, dropping some. Of some 69,000 clones in the sample, nearly 96% are singletons; the top ten hold roughly 4.5%. Sequenced material: PBMCs. The receptors come from a woman aged 18-29 years in good health and CMV-seropositive. Each CDR3 is given without its conserved first and last residue. Rows may omit the clone size; those that give it use once, few, many or a size class.

v_call: TRBV11-1; clone_size: .; j_call: TRBJ2-2; cdr3_aa: ASSLGLAAGELF
v_call: TRBV4-3; clone_size: .; j_call: TRBJ2-7; cdr3_aa: ASSQTWSTEQY
v_call: TRBV11-2; clone_size: .; j_call: TRBJ2-1; cdr3_aa: ASSLRDRLANNEQF
v_call: TRBV28; clone_size: .; j_call: TRBJ2-7; cdr3_aa: ASSFRENDYEQY
v_call: TRBV4-1; clone_size: .; j_call: TRBJ2-5; cdr3_aa: ASSQLLGETQY
v_call: TRBV7-9; clone_size: .; j_call: TRBJ2-1; cdr3_aa: ASSLSSGNEQF
v_call: TRBV6-1; clone_size: once; j_call: TRBJ1-1; cdr3_aa: ASSERENTEAF
v_call: TRBV28; clone_size: .; j_call: TRBJ1-2; cdr3_aa: ASERTGEYGYT
v_call: TRBV6-1; clone_size: .; j_call: TRBJ1-2; cdr3_aa: ASSTIGGGGYT
v_call: TRBV6-6; clone_size: .; j_call: TRBJ1-3; cdr3_aa: ASTASDLAGNTIY
v_call: TRBV9; clone_size: .; j_call: TRBJ2-7; cdr3_aa: ASSEGLDYEQY
v_call: TRBV29-1; clone_size: .; j_call: TRBJ2-2; cdr3_aa: SARGTGFTGELF
v_call: TRBV7-2; clone_size: .; j_call: TRBJ2-7; cdr3_aa: ASRLSGNYEQY
v_call: TRBV6-1; clone_size: .; j_call: TRBJ2-1; cdr3_aa: ASVSYNEQF
v_call: TRBV28; clone_size: .; j_call: TRBJ2-7; cdr3_aa: ASSSPGQGKNEQY
v_call: TRBV10-3; clone_size: .; j_call: TRBJ2-1; cdr3_aa: AISDRTQGSSYNEQF
v_call: TRBV25-1; clone_size: .; j_call: TRBJ2-5; cdr3_aa: ASSDWAGADQETQY
v_call: TRBV10-1; clone_size: .; j_call: TRBJ2-1; cdr3_aa: ASSETGVNEQF
v_call: TRBV6-1; clone_size: .; j_call: TRBJ2-3; cdr3_aa: ASSDRPRGSPTDTQY
v_call: TRBV14; clone_size: .; j_call: TRBJ1-2; cdr3_aa: ASSQDRGGTAYGYT
v_call: TRBV15; clone_size: .; j_call: TRBJ1-4; cdr3_aa: ATSRGTGTVGTNEKLF
v_call: TRBV19; clone_size: .; j_call: TRBJ2-1; cdr3_aa: ASSQGYNEQF
v_call: TRBV7-8; clone_size: .; j_call: TRBJ1-5; cdr3_aa: ASSLGGLGQPQH
v_call: TRBV15; clone_size: .; j_call: TRBJ2-5; cdr3_aa: ATSTRGEGAKTQY
v_call: TRBV5-6; clone_size: .; j_call: TRBJ1-5; cdr3_aa: ASSLSGKGNQPQH
v_call: TRBV28; clone_size: .; j_call: TRBJ2-1; cdr3_aa: ASSLCPSGSSCEQF